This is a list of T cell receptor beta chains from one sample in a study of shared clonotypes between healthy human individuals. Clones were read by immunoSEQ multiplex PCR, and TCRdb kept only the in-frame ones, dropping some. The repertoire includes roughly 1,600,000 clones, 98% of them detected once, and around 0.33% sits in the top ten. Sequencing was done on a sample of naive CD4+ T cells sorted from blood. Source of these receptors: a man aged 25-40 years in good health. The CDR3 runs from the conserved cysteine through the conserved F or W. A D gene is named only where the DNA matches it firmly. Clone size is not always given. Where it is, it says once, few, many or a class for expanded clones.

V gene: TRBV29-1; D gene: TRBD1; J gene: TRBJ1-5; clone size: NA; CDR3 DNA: TGCAGCGTTGGACAGGGGGTTGATCAGCCCCAGCATTTT; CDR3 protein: CSVGQGVDQPQHF
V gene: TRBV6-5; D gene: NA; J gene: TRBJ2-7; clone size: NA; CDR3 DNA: TGTGCCAGCAGTTACTCGAGCGGTCTCTCCTACGAGCAGTACTTC; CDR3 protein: CASSYSSGLSYEQYF
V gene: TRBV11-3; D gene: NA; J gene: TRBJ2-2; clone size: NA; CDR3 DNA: TGTGCCAGCAGCTCCACAAGGGAGCTGTTTTTT; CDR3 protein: CASSSTRELFF
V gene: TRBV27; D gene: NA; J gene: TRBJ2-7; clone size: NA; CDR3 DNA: TGTGCCAGCACCCATCTTACACACAGGGGAGGCTACGAGCAGTACTTC; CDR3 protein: CASTHLTHRGGYEQYF
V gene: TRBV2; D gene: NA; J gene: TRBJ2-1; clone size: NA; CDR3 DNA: TGTGCCAGCAGTGGGGGGGTTAGCGTCAATGAGCAGTTCTTC; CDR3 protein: CASSGGVSVNEQFF
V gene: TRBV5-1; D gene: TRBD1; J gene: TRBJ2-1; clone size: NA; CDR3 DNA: TGCGCCAGCAGCCGCCTCGGGACAGGGTATGATGAGCAGTTCTTC; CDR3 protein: CASSRLGTGYDEQFF
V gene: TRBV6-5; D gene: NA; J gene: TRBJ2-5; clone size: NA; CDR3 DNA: TGTGCCAGCAGTTACTCGAGGATGAGTGAGACCCAGTACTTC; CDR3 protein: CASSYSRMSETQYF
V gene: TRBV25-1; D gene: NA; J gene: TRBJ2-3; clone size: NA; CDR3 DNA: TGTGCCAGCAGTGGCCGTGACAGGATTAGCACAGATACGCAGTATTTT; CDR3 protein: CASSGRDRISTDTQYF
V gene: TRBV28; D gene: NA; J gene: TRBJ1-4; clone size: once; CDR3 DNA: TGTGCCTGCTGCAGGAGAGCTAGAGAAAAACTGTTTTTT; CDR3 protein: CACCRRAREKLFF
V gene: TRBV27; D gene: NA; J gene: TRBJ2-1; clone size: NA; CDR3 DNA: TGTGCCAGCAGTGGGGGGACAGACGGTACTACTGAGCAGTTCTTC; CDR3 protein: CASSGGTDGTTEQFF
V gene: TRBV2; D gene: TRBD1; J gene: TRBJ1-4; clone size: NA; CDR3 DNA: TGTGCCAGCACCGTGGGACAGGGGGTCTATGGGGAAAAACTGTTTTTT; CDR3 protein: CASTVGQGVYGEKLFF
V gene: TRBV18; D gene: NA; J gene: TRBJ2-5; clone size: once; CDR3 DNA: TGTGCCAGCTCACCAGCGATCACAGGGGAGACCCAGTACTTC; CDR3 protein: CASSPAITGETQYF
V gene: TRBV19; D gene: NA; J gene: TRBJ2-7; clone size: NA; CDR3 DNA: TGTGCCAGTAGCCCTACGGCCGGGGACCCGCGGACAATTTCCTCCTACGAGCAGTACTTC; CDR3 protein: CASSPTAGDPRTISSYEQYF
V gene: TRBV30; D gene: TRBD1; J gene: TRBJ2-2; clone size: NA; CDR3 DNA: TGTGCCTGGAGTGTACGGGGGACAGGGAGTACCGGGGAGCTGTTTTTT; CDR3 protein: CAWSVRGTGSTGELFF
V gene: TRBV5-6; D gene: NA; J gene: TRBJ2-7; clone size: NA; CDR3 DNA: TGTGCCAGCAGCCGCCCTCTGGGCCTGAGAACCTACGAGCAGTACTTC; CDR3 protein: CASSRPLGLRTYEQYF
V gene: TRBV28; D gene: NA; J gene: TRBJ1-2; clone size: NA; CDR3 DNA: TGTGCCAGCAGTCGTGACATGTCTGGCTACACCTTC; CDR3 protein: CASSRDMSGYTF
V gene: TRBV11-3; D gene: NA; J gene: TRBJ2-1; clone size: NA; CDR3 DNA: TGTGCCAGCAGCTTAGGGGGCCCCGACTACAATGAGCAGTTCTTC; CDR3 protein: CASSLGGPDYNEQFF
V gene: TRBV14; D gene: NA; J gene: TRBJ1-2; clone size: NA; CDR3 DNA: TGTGCCAGCAGCCAAGGACAGGCTGAGGCCTTC; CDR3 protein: CASSQGQAEAF
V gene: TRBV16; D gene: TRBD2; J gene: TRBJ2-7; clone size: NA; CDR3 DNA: TGTGCCAGCAGCCTCACCGGGACTAGCGGGGCCTACGAGCAGTACTTC; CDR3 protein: CASSLTGTSGAYEQYF
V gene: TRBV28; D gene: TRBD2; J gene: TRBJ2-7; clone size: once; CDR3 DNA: TGTGCCAGCAGTCCGCCGGGGGGATCCTACGAGCAGTACTTC; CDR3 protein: CASSPPGGSYEQYF
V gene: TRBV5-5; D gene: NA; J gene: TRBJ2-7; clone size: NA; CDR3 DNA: TGTGCCAGCAGCGTGCTGAGCGGCTGGTCTGAGGAGCAGTACTTC; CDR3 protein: CASSVLSGWSEEQYF
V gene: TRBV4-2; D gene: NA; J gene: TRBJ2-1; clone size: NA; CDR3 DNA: TGTGCCAGCAGCCAAGATAGATCAGAGGCGGGTCCCCGTTACAATGAGCAGTTCTTC; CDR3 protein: CASSQDRSEAGPRYNEQFF
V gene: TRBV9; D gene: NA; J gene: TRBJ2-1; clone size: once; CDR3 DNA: TGTGCCAGCAGCGTATCTACTGCAGGGGCCGGACTCGTGGAGCAGTTCTTC; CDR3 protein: CASSVSTAGAGLVEQFF
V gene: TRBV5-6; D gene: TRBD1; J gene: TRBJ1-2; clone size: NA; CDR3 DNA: TGTGCCAGCGGATACTGGGACAGGGCTGGTGGCTACACCTTC; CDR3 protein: CASGYWDRAGGYTF
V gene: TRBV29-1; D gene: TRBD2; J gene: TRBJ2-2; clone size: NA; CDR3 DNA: TGCAGCGTTGGGCTAGCGGGGCCGAACACCGGGGAGCTGTTTTTT; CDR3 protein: CSVGLAGPNTGELFF
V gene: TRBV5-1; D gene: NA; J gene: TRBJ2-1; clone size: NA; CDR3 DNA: TGCGCCAGCAGCTTGATCGGCAATGAGCAGTTCTTC; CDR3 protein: CASSLIGNEQFF
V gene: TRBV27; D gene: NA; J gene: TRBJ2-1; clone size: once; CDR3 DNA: TGTGCCAGCAGTTTACTAGGATATGAGCAGTTCTTC; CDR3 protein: CASSLLGYEQFF
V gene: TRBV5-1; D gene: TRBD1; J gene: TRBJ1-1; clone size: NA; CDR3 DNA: TGCGCCAGCAGCATACGGACAGGGAACACTGAAGCTTTCTTT; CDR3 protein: CASSIRTGNTEAFF
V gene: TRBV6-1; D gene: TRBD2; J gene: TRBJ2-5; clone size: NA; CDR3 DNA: TGTGCCAGCAAAGCGGGAGGTTGGGAGACCCAGTACTTC; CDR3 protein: CASKAGGWETQYF
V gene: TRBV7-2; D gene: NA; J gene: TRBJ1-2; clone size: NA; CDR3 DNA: TGTGCCAGCAGCTTTTGGGTCAGTGGCAGCAGTAGCTACACCTTC; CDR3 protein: CASSFWVSGSSSYTF
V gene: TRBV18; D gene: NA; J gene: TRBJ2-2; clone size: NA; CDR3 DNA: TGTGCCAGCTCACTTGCAGTCAGCGGGGAGCTGTTTTTT; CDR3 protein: CASSLAVSGELFF
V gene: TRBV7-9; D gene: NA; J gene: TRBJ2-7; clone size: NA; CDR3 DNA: TGTGCCAGCAGTCAGGACGGGACCCGAACCTACGAGCAGTACTTC; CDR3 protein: CASSQDGTRTYEQYF
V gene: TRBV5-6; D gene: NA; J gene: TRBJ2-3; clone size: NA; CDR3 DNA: TGTGCCAGCAGCTTGGGCGTTGCTAGCACAGATACGCAGTATTTT; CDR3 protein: CASSLGVASTDTQYF
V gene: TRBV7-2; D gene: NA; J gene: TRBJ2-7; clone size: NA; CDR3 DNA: TGTGCCAGCAGCTTAACCTCCTACGAGCAGTACTTC; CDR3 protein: CASSLTSYEQYF
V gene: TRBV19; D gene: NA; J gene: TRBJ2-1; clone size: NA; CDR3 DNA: TGTGCCAGTAGTACCCGGACAGTCTCCTACAATGAGCAGTTCTTC; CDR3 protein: CASSTRTVSYNEQFF
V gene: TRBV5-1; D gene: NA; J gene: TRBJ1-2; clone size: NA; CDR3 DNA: TGCGCCAGCAGCCTGAAGGCAGGGCTTTATGGCTACACCTTC; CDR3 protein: CASSLKAGLYGYTF
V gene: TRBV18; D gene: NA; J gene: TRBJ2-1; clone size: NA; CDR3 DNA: TGTGCCAGCTCACCACCGCGGCAGACCACCCACAATGAGCAGTTCTTC; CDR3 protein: CASSPPRQTTHNEQFF
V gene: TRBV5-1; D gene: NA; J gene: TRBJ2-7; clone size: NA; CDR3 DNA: TGCGCCAGCAGCCCGGGACCTTCGAGCTCCTACGAGCAGTACTTC; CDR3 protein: CASSPGPSSSYEQYF
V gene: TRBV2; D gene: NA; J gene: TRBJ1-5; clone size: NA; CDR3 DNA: TGTGCCAGCAGCCCAACTGACCCGGGAGGTCAGCCCCAGCATTTT; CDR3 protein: CASSPTDPGGQPQHF
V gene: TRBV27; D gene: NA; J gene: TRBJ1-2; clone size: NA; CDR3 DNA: TGTGCCAGCAGTCCCCGGACAGCCCGAGGCTACACCTTC; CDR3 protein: CASSPRTARGYTF
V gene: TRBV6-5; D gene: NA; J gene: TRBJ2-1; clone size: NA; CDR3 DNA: TGTGCCAGCAGTTACTCTTCAGGGTCCTACAATGAGCAGTTCTTC; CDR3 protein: CASSYSSGSYNEQFF
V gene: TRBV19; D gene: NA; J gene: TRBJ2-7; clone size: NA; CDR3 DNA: TGTGCCAACGACGGTGTTCGGTACGAGCAGTACTTC; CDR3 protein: CANDGVRYEQYF
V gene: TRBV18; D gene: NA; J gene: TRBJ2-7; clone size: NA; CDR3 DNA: TGTGCCAGCTCACCGACAGGATCCTACGAGCAGTACTTC; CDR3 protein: CASSPTGSYEQYF
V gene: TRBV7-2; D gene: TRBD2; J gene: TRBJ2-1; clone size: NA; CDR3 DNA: TGTGCCAGCTCCATATCGGCGGGAGGGCCCTACAATGAGCAGTTCTTC; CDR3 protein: CASSISAGGPYNEQFF
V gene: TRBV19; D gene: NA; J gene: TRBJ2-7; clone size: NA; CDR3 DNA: TGTGCCAGTAGTCCCCTGGGACCGACCTACGAGCAGTACTTC; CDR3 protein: CASSPLGPTYEQYF
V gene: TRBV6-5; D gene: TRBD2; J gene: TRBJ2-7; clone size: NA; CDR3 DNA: TGTGCCAGCAGTCGATCGGGTAGCGGGAGGTACGAGCAGTACTTC; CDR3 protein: CASSRSGSGRYEQYF
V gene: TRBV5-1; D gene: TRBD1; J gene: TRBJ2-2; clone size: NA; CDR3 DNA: TGCGCCAGCAGCTCGCGGACAGGGGCGAACACCGGGGAGCTGTTTTTT; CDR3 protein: CASSSRTGANTGELFF
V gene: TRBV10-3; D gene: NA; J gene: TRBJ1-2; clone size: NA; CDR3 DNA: TGTGCCATCAGTGAGCTTATGGAGGTGGGCTACACCTTC; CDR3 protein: CAISELMEVGYTF
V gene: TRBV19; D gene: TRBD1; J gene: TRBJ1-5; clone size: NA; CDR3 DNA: TGTGCCAGTAGTAGATTAGACAGGGGGCTCAATCAGCCCCAGCATTTT; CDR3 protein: CASSRLDRGLNQPQHF
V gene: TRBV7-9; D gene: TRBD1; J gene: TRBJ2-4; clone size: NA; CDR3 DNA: TGTGCCAGCAACATTGGACAGGGTGGCAAAAACATTCAGTACTTC; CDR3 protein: CASNIGQGGKNIQYF